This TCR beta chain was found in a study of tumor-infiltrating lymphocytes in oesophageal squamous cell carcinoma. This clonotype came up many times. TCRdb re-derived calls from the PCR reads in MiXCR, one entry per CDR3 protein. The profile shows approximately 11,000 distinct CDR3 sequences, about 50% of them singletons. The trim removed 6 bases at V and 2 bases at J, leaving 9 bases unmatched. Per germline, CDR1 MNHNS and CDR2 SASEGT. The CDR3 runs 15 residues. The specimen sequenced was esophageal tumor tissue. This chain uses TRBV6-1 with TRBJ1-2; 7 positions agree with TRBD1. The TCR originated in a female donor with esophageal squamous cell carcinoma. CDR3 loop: CASSLKGTVNYGYTF. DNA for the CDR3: TGTGCCAGCAGCTTGAAAGGGACAGTAAACTATGGCTACACCTTC.